A selection of T cell receptor beta chains follows, all from one sample in a study of beta chain features in type 1 diabetes. The data were produced by immunoSEQ multiplex PCR, yet TCRdb's version contains in-frame clones alone and is incomplete. The sample holds more than 100,000 clones, about 17% seen once. The sample comprised central memory CD4+ T cells from blood. These receptors were taken from a man under 40 with type 1 diabetes. Both conserved end residues are trimmed from each CDR3. The D gene is left open where the match is weak.

D	V	J	CDR3
TRBD1	TRBV4-2	TRBJ1-2	ASSQERDRDFAIGYT
NA	TRBV5-6	TRBJ1-2	ASSLENWIRT
TRBD2	TRBV27	TRBJ2-1	ASSLAGETYNEQF
TRBD1	TRBV6-1	TRBJ2-7	ASSEQGPRDEQY
NA	TRBV13	TRBJ2-5	ASSGKRGAGFRETQY
TRBD1	TRBV29-1	TRBJ2-1	SAPTGTGNNEQF
NA	TRBV5-1	TRBJ2-5	ASSLFAEQETQY
NA	TRBV6-5	TRBJ2-7	ASSLTNGYEQY
NA	TRBV13	TRBJ2-6	ASGLPNSGRSGANVLT
NA	TRBV7-2	TRBJ2-7	ASTRGDSSYEQY
NA	TRBV6-4	TRBJ1-6	ASSLDRDSPLH
TRBD2	TRBV7-2	TRBJ2-3	ASSLDGGARTDTQY
TRBD2	TRBV7-6	TRBJ2-7	ASSPTPSGVSYEQY
NA	TRBV10-1	TRBJ2-7	ASSGAPSYEQY
TRBD1	TRBV25-1	TRBJ1-6	ASTERDSYNSPLH
NA	TRBV6-6	TRBJ2-2	ASSYRPDGTGELF
TRBD1	TRBV9	TRBJ2-1	ASSSDREDHEQF
NA	TRBV20-1	TRBJ2-7	SSQRTYEQY
NA	TRBV4-3	TRBJ1-4	ASSHRRGRVPNEKLF
NA	TRBV30	TRBJ1-2	AWSVWERGYT
NA	TRBV7-8	TRBJ2-6	ASSSLTRFAGANVLT
NA	TRBV15	TRBJ2-7	ATSRDTGRREQY
NA	TRBV7-2	TRBJ2-7	ASSPQGQGTYEQY
NA	TRBV4-3	TRBJ2-6	ASSQDRSGANVLT
TRBD2	TRBV6-1	TRBJ2-5	ASSDWASGGETQY
TRBD1	TRBV30	TRBJ2-3	AWSPGQGPTDTQY
TRBD1	TRBV18	TRBJ2-7	ASSLLQGKGGEQY
NA	TRBV9	TRBJ2-3	ASSVVGTADTQY
NA	TRBV5-1	TRBJ2-5	ASSVSGRSQETQY
NA	TRBV9	TRBJ1-2	ASSVDGGLSYT
TRBD2	TRBV11-1	TRBJ2-3	ASSLAPERGRSTDTQY
TRBD1	TRBV29-1	TRBJ1-4	SVELRGGEKLF
NA	TRBV18	TRBJ1-4	ASSPTAGAKEKLF
NA	TRBV18	TRBJ2-1	ASSPPSTGRNNEQF
NA	TRBV5-1	TRBJ2-1	ASSFLLVSNEQF
TRBD1	TRBV10-3	TRBJ1-1	AISSSAGQGDTEAF
NA	TRBV7-2	TRBJ2-5	ASSSGQQETQY
NA	TRBV19	TRBJ1-1	ASSKAGVGTEAF
TRBD1	TRBV7-3	TRBJ2-5	ASSQGAEETQY
NA	TRBV5-4	TRBJ1-5	ASSLAGSNQPQH
NA	TRBV5-1	TRBJ2-5	ASSSLGTGQETQY
NA	TRBV5-1	TRBJ1-2	ASSLADLANGYT